This paragraph reports one T cell receptor beta chain. The target of this receptor is not known. Per-base quality was not reported, and no clone a single base away is much larger than it. This record comes from a study of blood T cells in healthy people across ages (dated by TCRdb to between 2014 and 2017). About the full investigation: In model experiments, template switching captured about one uniquely barcoded TCR beta cDNA molecule for every two T cells. The study measured age-related changes in TCR beta repertoire diversity using deep sequencing normalized with unique cDNA molecular identifiers. To avoid experimental bias, donors of different ages were spread randomly across the sequencing lanes. Using the same blood draw, the study looked at two additional independent replicas of 1 million unique cDNA reads for two donors, one aged 18 to 30 and the other aged 80 or older. The donors were split into four age groups: young (average around 15 years), middle-aged (roughly 39), aged (roughly 68) and long-lived (about 74).

The donors were a few dozen Caucasian individuals from Russia, aged roughly 6 to 100 years, who were systemically healthy. Around 10 milliliters of peripheral blood were drawn from each donor into EDTA-treated Vacutainer tubes. PBMCs were isolated by Ficoll-Paque density-gradient centrifugation, with at least 6 million obtained per sample. Trizol reagent was used to extract total RNA from PBMCs, with at least 5.5 micrograms per sample. The percentages of naive CD45RAhigh/CD27high T cells were determined by flow cytometry on a PBMC aliquot from every donor. The CDR3 holds 13 amino acids from the cysteine to the phenylalanine. Left in the record is the CDR3 DNA by itself, 39 bases read in frame from the first base. From the germline V gene (reference sequence), CDR1 is GTSNPN and CDR2 is SVGIG. V is cut by 4 bases and J by 2 bases, and the space between the germline ends is 11 bases. The library relied on 5' RACE. A second 7 to 11 cycle PCR used a sample-barcoded 5' primer and a J-beta primer mix. A template-switch 5' adaptor carrying 12 random nucleotides introduced a unique molecular identifier onto each TCR beta cDNA molecule. At least 2.5 million CDR3-containing paired-end reads were obtained from each sample. The Mint cDNA synthesis kit, primed by a TRBC-specific oligonucleotide, was used to synthesize first-strand cDNA from all RNA. Following uracil-DNA glycosylase treatment, a first 18-cycle PCR with universal primers M1SS and BC2_uni_R was performed on all cDNA. The authors' analysis ran thus. For normalization, 1 million high-quality reads were randomly selected from each sample, with every read carrying a distinct molecular identifier. Instead of being binned into consensus sequences, reads that shared molecular identifiers were thrown out. CDR3 identification, clonotype clustering and error correction used MiTCR with a Q25 quality threshold and the strictest error-elimination algorithm. Lower-bound total TCR beta diversity was estimated with a nonparametric unseen species model using Euler transformation. Through fastp at Q25 and MiXCR, TCRdb rebuilt clones from the public reads, retaining in-frame beta chains. Under each unique CDR3 protein, matching rows form one entry showing the most common genes and DNA. For this entry, the V and J calls and clone size follow TCRdb and not the study's own pipeline. Within this sample are around 1,800,000 distinct CDR3 sequences, with roughly 43% of them counted one time only. The top ten clones comprise about 23% of the sample.

The paper as a whole reports these results and caveats: Because the CMV infection status of the donors was unknown, age-related changes in expanded clonotypes may potentially have been confounded. The percentage of naive T cells measured by flow cytometry correlated strongly with observed TCR beta diversity. Estimates of total diversity based on one million sequenced T cells were considered lower bounds and underestimates. Compared with the aged group, the long-lived group had more naive CD4+ T cells, fewer expanded clones and increased TCR diversity, a pattern suggesting age selection. As age increased, observed TCR beta diversity per million T cells dropped in a roughly linear way, and a significant reduction was already evident by age 40. Bulk unsorted PBMC profiling prevented conclusive comparison of naive and antigen-experienced compartments.

The sample taken for sequencing was blood. This sequence originates from a human donor in good health. The chain couples TRBV30 to TRBJ1-2, with no D gene named confidently. Read as DNA, the sequence is TGTGCCTGGAAAGGCCTGCAGAACTATGGCTACACCTTC. Its product reads: CAWKGLQNYGYTF. Outside the CDR3, residues come from the reference TRBV30 and TRBJ1-2 proteins, so the full variable domain is: SQTIHQWPATLVQPVGSPLSLECTVEGTSNPNLYWYRQAAGRGLQLLFYSVGIGQISSEVPQNLSASRPQDRQFILSSKKLLLSDSGFYLCAWKGLQNYGYTFGSGTRLTVV.